This T cell receptor beta chain was captured in a study of tumor and adjacent non-tumor tissue in lung cancer. At the level of the study: Aged about 31 to 80 years, patients included roughly ten men and 4 to 6 women with stage I to III disease. Each sample yielded roughly 4.2 million productive TCRbeta reads on average. Notes on the study in general: Patients with more diverse tumor TCRs had worse survival. In normal lung, the top 100 clones were significantly more dominant than in tumor.

This sample's RNA came from whole unsorted tissue. TCRbeta libraries were built with three rounds of nested PCR, modified from ARM-PCR. TCRdb itself ran the multiplex PCR reads through MiXCR, one entry per CDR3 protein. The repertoire includes approximately 68,000 distinct CDR3 sequences, 60% to 75% of them detected once, and over 25% sits in the top ten. This clonotype has just one count. No antigen is known for it. A junction boundary mismatches the germline segment, possibly from a read error. The clonotype comes from a man between 60 and 70 years old with non-small cell lung cancer. The specimen was lung tumor tissue.

For the CDR3, the DNA is TGTGTCAGCAGTGAATGGGCGAGCGGGAGTTCGGCGGGGGCCAACGTCCTGACTTTC. The encoded protein is CVSSEWASGSSAGANVLTF. V and J are TRBV6-1 and TRBJ2-6; 8 bases match TRBD2. This CDR3 contains 19 residues. Germline V CDR1 and CDR2: MNHNS, SASEGT.